The 28 T cell receptor beta chains given below trace back to one sample, sequenced in a study of cytomegalovirus exposure and HLA in healthy donors (dated by TCRdb to the late 2010s). The library was obtained by the immunoSEQ multiplex PCR assay. For the multiplex PCR, a mixture combining 60 forward primers for TCR Vbeta segments and 13 reverse primers for TCR Jbeta segments was used. TCRdb provides this immuneACCESS table in a form limited to in-frame rearrangements. Some clones are lacking; in checked studies, under half of them reflect an unresolved V gene, and why the rest are absent is not known. This sample has 150,000 to 200,000 clones in its table, and 80% of those were observed once. The leading ten clones occupy under 0.75% of the sample. Source material: PBMCs. The receptor source for this set is a boy aged 10-17 years in good health and CMV-seronegative.

This chain connects TRBV7-9 to TRBJ2-3; perhaps TRBD1 as D (7 bases). The CDR3 consists of 16 residues. Germline V gene sequence: CDR1 SEHNR, CDR2 FQNEAQ (reference sequence). Trimming pared 6 bases from V and 2 bases from J, leaving 18 bases between. The CDR3, as DNA: TGTGCCAGCAGGCGGGACAGCCGAAGGGACACAGATACGCAGTATTTT. Amino acids: CASRRDSRRDTDTQYF.

The J gene is TRBJ2-2, the V gene TRBV11-3, with TRBD1 identical over 7 bases. From germline, CDR1 is SGHNT and CDR2 YENEEA. J lost 3 bases, V lost 0 bases, and 1 base had no gene match. The CDR3 is 15 amino acids. CDR3 DNA sequence: TGTGCCAGCAGCTTAGACGGACAGGACACCGGGGAGCTGTTTTTT. Translated: CASSLDGQDTGELFF.

The chain has TRBV5-8 and TRBJ1-3, with TRBD1 as a possible D gene (6 bases). V was trimmed by 2 bases and J by 6 bases, leaving 9 bases between them. Per the germline V gene, CDR1 is SGHTS and CDR2 is YDEGEE. This CDR3 spans 13 amino acids. CDR3 bases: TGTGCCAGCAGCTTCCAGGGGACAAACACCATATATTTT. Its translation: CASSFQGTNTIYF.

J is TRBJ2-7 and V is TRBV15, with 9 bases fitting TRBD2. V lost 6 bases and J lost 10; bases outside the gene matches: 13. Germline V gene data show CDR1 as LNHNV and CDR2 as YYDKDF (reference sequence). The CDR3 is made up of 14 amino acids. The CDR3 region is CATSKSRSGRQQYF. CDR3 DNA sequence: TGTGCCACCAGTAAATCCAGGAGCGGGAGGCAACAGTACTTC.

The V and J genes are TRBV6-6 and TRBJ1-2; 9 nucleotides line up with TRBD1. Germline CDR1 reads MNHNY; CDR2 reads SVGAGI (reference sequence). This CDR3 comprises 14 residues. The V gene end was trimmed by 2 bases and the J gene end by 3 bases; junction bases not matched to a gene: 1. The CDR3 DNA reads TGTGCCAGCAGTTACGGGACAGGGCACTATGGCTACACCTTC. Its protein is CASSYGTGHYGYTF.

The J gene is TRBJ1-1, the V gene TRBV19, with 7 bases aligning to TRBD1. Trimming took 6 bases from V and 2 from J; bases not matched to a gene: 9. CDR3 length equals 15 residues. Germline V gene lookup returns CDR1 LNHDA and CDR2 SQIVND (reference sequence). The CDR3 here is CASRVGWDSNTEAFF. For the CDR3, the DNA is TGTGCCAGTAGGGTAGGGTGGGACAGCAACACTGAAGCTTTCTTT.

The chain links TRBV7-2 to TRBJ2-3; maybe TRBD2 (5 bases). Trimming took off 5 bases at V and 4 bases at J, with 22 bases between the two ends. In germline, CDR1 is SGHTA, CDR2 FQGNSA. CDR3 length equals 17 residues. The CDR3 region has the DNA TGTGCCAGCAGCCCCGTCGGGAACCCCGGCGGGCCAGATACGCAGTATTTT. Translating it yields CASSPVGNPGGPDTQYF.

Concerning this clone itself: The sample contains more than one DNA sequence encoding this CDR3. The chain carries TRBV5-6 and TRBJ2-5; 8 positions agree with TRBD2. Trimming at V came to 0 bases and at J to 5 bases, leaving 0 bases not matched to a gene. CDR1 is SGHDT, CDR2 YYEEEE, per germline. The CDR3 extends over 13 amino acids. DNA of the CDR3: TGTGCCAGCAGCTTGGGCGGGGGGGAGACCCAGTACTTC. This sequence encodes CASSLGGGETQYF.

The rearrangement uses TRBV29-1 and TRBJ2-5, with TRBD2 identical over 8 bases. This CDR3 has 14 residues. Germline V lookup: CDR1 SQVTM, CDR2 ANQGSEA. With V trimmed by 7 bases and J by 7 bases, 14 bases remained unmatched. For the CDR3, the DNA is TGCAGCGGTACTAGCGGAGCGGCCCTTGGGACCCAGTACTTC. Its protein is CSGTSGAALGTQYF.

This rearrangement joins TRBV19 to TRBJ2-5; 9 positions agree with TRBD2. CDR1 is LNHDA, CDR2 SQIVND, per germline (reference sequence). The CDR3 length is 16 residues. Trimming removed 2 bases from V and 5 bases from J; junction bases left unmatched: 9. The CDR3 loop reads CASSIIRGSGGETQYF. Written as DNA, the CDR3 is TGTGCCAGTAGTATAATCCGGGGGAGCGGGGGGGAGACCCAGTACTTC.

The chain recombines TRBV5-1 with TRBJ2-4, with 8 bases aligning to TRBD1. V dropped 3 bases and J dropped 5; count of bases not matched to a gene: 1. The CDR3 sequence is 13 residues long. CDR1 and CDR2 from the germline V gene are SGHRS and YFSETQ. The DNA of the CDR3 is TGCGCCAGCAGCTGGGGACAGGAAAACATTCAGTACTTC. It is translated as CASSWGQENIQYF.

V and J are TRBV7-2 and TRBJ1-1; no firm D call. Germline CDR1 reads SGHTA; CDR2 reads FQGNSA. The ends were cut back, 3 bases at V and 0 bases at J, with 5 bases in the middle. This CDR3 comprises 13 residues. The CDR3 protein is CASSFTVNTEAFF. The CDR3 nucleotides read TGTGCCAGCAGCTTTACAGTGAACACTGAAGCTTTCTTT.

V and J are TRBV11-3 and TRBJ1-2; D may be TRBD1 (6 bases). Trimming cost V 0 bases and J 8 bases, with 13 bases left between them. In germline, CDR1 is SGHNT, CDR2 YENEEA. The CDR3 length is 14 residues. CDR3 bases: TGTGCCAGCAGCTTAGATTCAACAGGGTACGGCTACACCTTC. It codes for CASSLDSTGYGYTF.

This clone was seen once. The chain uses TRBV14 and TRBJ1-1; no clear D. Trimming took 2 bases from V and 0 from J, leaving 7 bases between them. Germline V lookup: CDR1 SGHDN, CDR2 FVKESK. The CDR3 contains 14 residues. The CDR3 bases are TGTGCCAGCAGCCAAACTGTAGTGAACACTGAAGCTTTCTTT. It is translated as CASSQTVVNTEAFF.

The chain recombines TRBV11-2 with TRBJ1-1; D is ambiguous. The CDR3 covers 13 residues. V lost 7 bases and J lost 8, with 17 bases in between. Germline lookup yields CDR1 SGHAT and CDR2 FQNNGV. The DNA of the CDR3 is TGTGCCAGCACCCTCTCGGGTTTACTAGAAGCTTTCTTT. Amino acid sequence: CASTLSGLLEAFF.

The chain carries TRBV5-6 and TRBJ2-2, with D tentatively TRBD1 (5 bases). This CDR3 spans 14 amino acids. Germline V lookup: CDR1 SGHDT, CDR2 YYEEEE. V gave up 2 bases and J gave up 4 bases, with 9 bases separating them. The CDR3 nucleotides are TGTGCCAGCAGCTTCACAGGACCCACCGGGGAGCTGTTTTTT. It specifies CASSFTGPTGELFF.

The V call is TRBV4-3, the J call TRBJ2-7; maybe TRBD1 (6 bases). CDR3 length: 16 residues. V was shortened by 2 bases and J by 2 bases, with 16 bases between the two germline ends. CDR1 LGHNA and CDR2 YSLEER come from the germline V gene. DNA for the CDR3: TGCGCCAGCAGCCAATACAGGGTTACATTTACCTACGAGCAGTACTTC. It specifies CASSQYRVTFTYEQYF.

This clone is a singleton in its sample. CDR3 sequence: CASRLRGPTYEQYF. The CDR3 DNA is TGTGCCAGCAGGCTCAGGGGTCCAACCTACGAGCAGTACTTC. V and J are TRBV27 and TRBJ2-7, with D tentatively TRBD1 (6 bases). Germline assignment: CDR1 MNHEY and CDR2 SMNVEV (reference sequence). There are 14 residues in the CDR3. V gave up 6 bases and J gave up 2 bases, with 14 bases separating them.

This sequence joins TRBV7-2 and TRBJ2-7, with D perhaps matching TRBD2 (6 bases). V shed 0 bases and J shed 3 bases, with 12 bases lying between them. This CDR3 region has 15 residues. CDR1 and CDR2 from the germline V gene are SGHTA and FQGNSA. CDR3 protein: CASSLARGTHYEQYF. CDR3 DNA: TGTGCCAGCAGCTTAGCTCGCGGGACTCACTACGAGCAGTACTTC.

Points on this clone: Germline is not matched at one junction end, which may reflect a read error. The V and J genes are TRBV7-7 and TRBJ2-5; 11 positions match TRBD2. The germline V gene has CDR1 SSHAT and CDR2 FNYEAQ (reference sequence). This CDR3 has 19 amino acids. CDR3 protein: CASSSRLLTSGAHQETQYF. The CDR3 region has the DNA TGTGCTAGCAGCTCCCGCCTCTTGACTAGCGGGGCGCACCAAGAGACCCAGTACTTC.

V and J are TRBV6-6 and TRBJ2-2; 11 bases agree with TRBD2. The CDR3 spans 14 residues. Per the germline V gene, CDR1 is MNHNY and CDR2 is SVGAGI (reference sequence). The V and J ends lost 7 bases and 4 bases, in that order; junction bases with no gene match: 2. The CDR3 DNA reads TGTGCCAGCAAACTAGCGGGAGTCACCGGGGAGCTGTTTTTT. Translated, it gives CASKLAGVTGELFF.

This sequence joins TRBV19 and TRBJ2-7, with D possibly TRBD2 on 5 matching bases. Trimming left V 2 bases short and J 2 bases short, with 10 bases between. Germline V gene lookup returns CDR1 LNHDA and CDR2 SQIVND (reference sequence). The CDR3 runs to 14 residues. In nucleotides, the CDR3 is TGTGCCAGTAGTATAACCGGGGTCGCCTACGAGCAGTACTTC. Its protein is CASSITGVAYEQYF.

This clone was observed once. The gene calls are TRBV2 and TRBJ1-5; tentatively, D is TRBD1 (6 bases). The V end was cut by 5 bases, the J end by 0 bases, with 11 bases between. Germline CDR1 and CDR2: SNHLY and FYNNEI. This CDR3 has 15 amino acids. CDR3 nucleotide sequence: TGTGCCAGCAGTAAAACAGGGAATAGCAATCAGCCCCAGCATTTT. Translated, it gives CASSKTGNSNQPQHF.

This chain links TRBV19 with TRBJ2-2, with D tentatively TRBD2 (6 bases). V lost 11 bases and J lost 0, with 22 bases in between. Germline CDR1 LNHDA, CDR2 SQIVND (reference sequence). The CDR3 length is 17 residues. The CDR3 DNA reads as TGTGCCGTCGGTCTCCATGACCGGGACTCGAACACCGGGGAGCTGTTTTTT. Amino acid sequence: CAVGLHDRDSNTGELFF.

In its sample, this clone was seen a few times. This chain connects TRBV20-1 to TRBJ1-2; D gene ambiguous. Per the germline V gene, CDR1 is DFQATT and CDR2 is SNEGSKA (reference sequence). This CDR3 is built from 10 residues. V gave up 5 bases and J gave up 8 bases, with 9 bases separating them. CDR3 residues: CSAPGEGYTF. Here the CDR3 DNA reads TGCAGTGCTCCCGGGGAAGGCTACACCTTC.

The V and J genes are TRBV11-2 and TRBJ1-2, with 8 positions matching TRBD1. V lost 1 base and J lost 5; bases outside the gene matches: 6. CDR1 and CDR2 (germline): SGHAT, FQNNGV. The length of the CDR3 is 15 residues. The CDR3 region is CASSLVQGALYGYTF. CDR3 nucleotide sequence: TGTGCCAGCAGCTTAGTCCAGGGGGCCTTATATGGCTACACCTTC. Drawing the rest from reference TRBV11-2 and TRBJ1-2, the complete variable domain is EAGVAQSPRYKIIEKRQSVAFWCNPISGHATLYWYQQILGQGPKLLIQFQNNGVVDDSQLPKDRFSAERLKGVDSTLKIQPAKLEDSAVYLCASSLVQGALYGYTFGSGTRLTVV.

A few counts support this clone. The chain links TRBV11-3 to TRBJ1-1; D is possibly TRBD1 (6 bases). V lost 4 bases and J 4 bases, leaving 10 bases between the germline ends. The CDR3 sequence is 13 residues long. The germline CDR1 and CDR2 sequences are SGHNT and YENEEA. In DNA, the CDR3 is TGTGCCAGCAGCTACCTACAGGGCACTGAAGCTTTCTTT. Translating it yields CASSYLQGTEAFF.

The chain has TRBV9 and TRBJ1-1; TRBD1 matches 10 bases. The CDR3 runs to 15 residues. The germline CDR1 and CDR2 sequences are SGDLS and YYNGEE. The V segment lost 2 bases and the J segment 1 base; nucleotides outside the gene matches: 2. CDR3 nucleotides: TGTGCCAGCAGCGTCCGACAGGGGGCGAACACTGAAGCTTTCTTT. It codes for CASSVRQGANTEAFF.